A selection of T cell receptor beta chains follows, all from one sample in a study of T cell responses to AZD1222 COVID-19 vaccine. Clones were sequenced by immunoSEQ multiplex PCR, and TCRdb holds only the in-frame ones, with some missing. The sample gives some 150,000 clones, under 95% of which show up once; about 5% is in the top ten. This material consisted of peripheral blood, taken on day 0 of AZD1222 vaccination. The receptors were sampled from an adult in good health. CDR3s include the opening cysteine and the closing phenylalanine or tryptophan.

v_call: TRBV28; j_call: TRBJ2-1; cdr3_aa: CAPQRGDSSYNEQFF
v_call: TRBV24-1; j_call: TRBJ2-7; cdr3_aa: CATSDLGGYEQYF
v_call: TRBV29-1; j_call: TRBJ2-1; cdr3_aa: CSVALLAGNEQFF
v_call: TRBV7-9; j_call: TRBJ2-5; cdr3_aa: CASSLVLAGEETQYF
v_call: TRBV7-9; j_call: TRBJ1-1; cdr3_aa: CASSLENRGTEAFF
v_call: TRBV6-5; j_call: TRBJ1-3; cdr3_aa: CASSYSGGAGNTIYF
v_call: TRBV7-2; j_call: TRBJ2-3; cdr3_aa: CASIPRGRLAGRTDTQYF
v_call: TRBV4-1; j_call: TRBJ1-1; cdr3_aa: CASSHKGDTEAFF
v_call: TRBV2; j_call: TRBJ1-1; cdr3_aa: CASLVTQGGSKAFF
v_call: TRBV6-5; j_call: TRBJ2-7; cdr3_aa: CASSYTDRENEQYF
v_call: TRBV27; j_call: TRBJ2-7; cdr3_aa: CASSSLAGLSYEQYF
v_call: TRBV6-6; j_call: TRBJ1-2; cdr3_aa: CASCTAPYYYGYTF
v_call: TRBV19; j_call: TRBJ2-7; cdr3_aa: CASGSGYEQYF
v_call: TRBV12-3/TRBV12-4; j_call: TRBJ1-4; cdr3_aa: CASRRRINEKLFF
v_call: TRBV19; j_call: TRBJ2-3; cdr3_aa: CANLGQGAGDTQYF
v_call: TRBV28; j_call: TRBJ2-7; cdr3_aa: CASSPLAETYEQYF
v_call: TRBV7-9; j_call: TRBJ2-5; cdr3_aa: CASSLVVLQETQYF
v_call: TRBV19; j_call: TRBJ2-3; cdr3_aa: CASRGNRGGPDTQYF
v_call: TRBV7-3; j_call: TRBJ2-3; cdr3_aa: CASSPGIYPTDTQYF
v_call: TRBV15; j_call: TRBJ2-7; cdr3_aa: CATSLLSTSYKQYF
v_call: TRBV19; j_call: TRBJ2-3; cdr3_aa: CASSMGLPLADTQYF
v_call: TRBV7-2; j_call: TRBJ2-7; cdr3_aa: CASSFFGRSSYEQYF
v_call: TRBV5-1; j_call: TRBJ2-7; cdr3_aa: CASSLGTGLTYEQYF
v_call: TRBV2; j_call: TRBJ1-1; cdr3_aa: CASSGDSVTEAFF
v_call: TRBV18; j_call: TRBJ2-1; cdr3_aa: CASSPTGGLGNEQFF
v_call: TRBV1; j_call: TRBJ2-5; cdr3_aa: CTSSHNGSKCPSIFQETQYF
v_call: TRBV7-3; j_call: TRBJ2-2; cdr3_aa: CASSVGLSTGELFF
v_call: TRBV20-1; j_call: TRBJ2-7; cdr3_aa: CSASSSGRSYEQYF
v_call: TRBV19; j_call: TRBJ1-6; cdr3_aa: CASRDRESSPLHF
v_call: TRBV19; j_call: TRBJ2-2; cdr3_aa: CASSSPRAGVHTGELFF
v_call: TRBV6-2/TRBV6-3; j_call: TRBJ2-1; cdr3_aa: CASSRTRDRGRLMMFF
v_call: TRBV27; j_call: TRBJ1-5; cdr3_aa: CASSLSARGNQPQHF
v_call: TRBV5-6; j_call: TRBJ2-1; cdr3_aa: CASSLVNNNEQFF
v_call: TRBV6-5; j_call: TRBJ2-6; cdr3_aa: CASGTDISGANVLTF
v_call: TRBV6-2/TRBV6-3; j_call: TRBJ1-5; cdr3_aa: CASSYSGTGRQPQHF
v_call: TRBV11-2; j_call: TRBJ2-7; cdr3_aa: CASSRWTSGLTYEQYF
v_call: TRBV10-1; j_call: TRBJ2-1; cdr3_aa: CASSGWTSGDIYNEQFF
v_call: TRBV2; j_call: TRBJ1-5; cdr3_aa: CASKQGSYQPQHF
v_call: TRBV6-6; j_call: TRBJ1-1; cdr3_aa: CASSYARGTEAFF
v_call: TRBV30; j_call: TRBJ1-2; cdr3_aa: CAWSLGLANYGYTF
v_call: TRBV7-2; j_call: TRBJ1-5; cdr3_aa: CASSFQGSGNQPQHF
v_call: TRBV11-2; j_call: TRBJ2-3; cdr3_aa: CASSLKAASTDTQYF
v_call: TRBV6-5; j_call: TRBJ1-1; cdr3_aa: CASSYDLRGVTEAFF
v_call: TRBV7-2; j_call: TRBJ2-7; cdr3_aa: CASKTLTGRSYEQYF
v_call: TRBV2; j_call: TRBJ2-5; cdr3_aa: CASGWVSGTRESEETQYF
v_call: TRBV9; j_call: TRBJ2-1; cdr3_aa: CASSPRLAGRNEQFF
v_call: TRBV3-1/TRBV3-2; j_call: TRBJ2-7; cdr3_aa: CASSQDSSGYEQYF
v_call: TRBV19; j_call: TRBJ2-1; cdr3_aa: CASSRRLYSYNEQFF
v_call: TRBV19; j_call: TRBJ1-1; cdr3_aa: CASSIRGWDTEAFF
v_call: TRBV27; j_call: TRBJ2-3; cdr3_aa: CASSLSPGLAGADLTDTQYF
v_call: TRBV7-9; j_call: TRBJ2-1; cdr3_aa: CASSPYGGTYNEQFF
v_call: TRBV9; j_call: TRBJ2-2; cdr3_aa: CASSVTSVGGELFF